This record concerns one T cell receptor beta chain sequence. Trimming pared 7 bases from V and 2 bases from J, leaving 18 bases between. Germline CDR1 SEHNR, CDR2 FQNEAQ (reference sequence). The CDR3 has 15 amino acids. Combining a sample-barcoded 5' primer with a J-beta primer mix, a second PCR ran for 7 to 11 cycles. TCRdb ran MiXCR on the 5' RACE reads and lists one entry per CDR3 protein. The sample lists approximately 1.5 million distinct CDR3 sequences, roughly 32% seen once, with approximately 10% in the top ten. The data derive from a study of blood T cells in healthy people across ages. The source of this sequence is a woman between 25 and 40 years old in good health. This rearrangement joins TRBV7-9 to TRBJ2-7; tentative D call: TRBD2 (6 bases). Sequences were obtained from blood. CDR3 nucleotide sequence: TGTGCCAGCAACAGCCGGGACTTGAAGGCCTACGAGCAGTACTTC. This gives the protein CASNSRDLKAYEQYF.